Listed below are T cell receptor beta chains from one sample, sequenced in a study of T-cell reconstitution after alpha-beta-depleted transplantation in children. From the PCR reads, TCRdb called clonotypes with MiXCR, one entry per CDR3 protein. The table records approximately 500,000 distinct CDR3 sequences, 10% of them present only once. This specimen consisted of PBMCs, obtained before TCRalphabeta/CD19-depleted stem cell transplant. The source is a child aged 2 to 10 with inherited bone marrow failure, due to receive a stem cell transplant. Both conserved end residues are part of each CDR3. A D gene is named only where the DNA matches it firmly. Clone size, where shown, is once, few, many, or a class for clones that have expanded.

J: TRBJ1-2; size: many; V: TRBV20-1; D: TRBD1; CDR3: CSATSPYPGTANYGYTF; DNA: TGCAGTGCTACCTCCCCGTACCCCGGGACAGCTAACTATGGCTACACCTTC
J: TRBJ2-3; size: many; V: TRBV5-1; D: TRBD1; CDR3: CASSFPGQGGTDTQYF; DNA: TGCGCCAGCAGCTTCCCCGGACAGGGGGGGACAGATACGCAGTATTTT
J: TRBJ1-4; size: many; V: TRBV25-1; D: NA; CDR3: CASSGSDGTTNEKLFF; DNA: TGTGCCAGCAGTGGGAGTGACGGGACAACTAATGAAAAACTGTTTTTT
J: TRBJ2-3; size: many; V: TRBV29-1; D: NA; CDR3: CSVERGSGTDTQYF; DNA: TGCAGCGTTGAAAGGGGTTCGGGCACAGATACGCAGTATTTT
J: TRBJ2-3; size: NA; V: TRBV6-2/TRBV6-3; D: NA; CDR3: CASSKRPGLSTDTQYF; DNA: TGTGCCAGCTCCAAACGGCCCGGGCTTAGCACAGATACGCAGTATTTT
J: TRBJ1-1; size: many; V: TRBV29-1; D: NA; CDR3: CSAGPVLGTEAFF; DNA: TGCAGCGCCGGCCCAGTCTTGGGGACTGAAGCTTTCTTT
J: TRBJ2-5; size: many; V: TRBV7-2; D: NA; CDR3: CASRLSGRSGTQYF; DNA: TGTGCCAGCAGGCTCTCGGGCAGATCAGGGACCCAGTACTTC
J: TRBJ2-3; size: few; V: TRBV19; D: NA; CDR3: CASSMFSGNTQYF; DNA: TGTGCCAGTAGTATGTTTTCGGGAAATACGCAGTATTTT
J: TRBJ2-5; size: NA; V: TRBV7-9; D: TRBD2; CDR3: CASSSTSGGDWGETQYF; DNA: TGTGCCAGCAGCTCGACTAGCGGAGGGGATTGGGGGGAGACCCAGTACTTC
J: TRBJ1-1; size: few; V: TRBV27; D: TRBD1; CDR3: CASSSTPPRGRAFF; DNA: TGTGCCAGCAGTTCGACTCCGCCCAGGGGGCGGGCTTTCTTT
J: TRBJ2-4; size: many; V: TRBV7-2; D: TRBD2; CDR3: CASSLDGTSGNIQYF; DNA: TGTGCCAGCAGCTTGGACGGGACTAGCGGAAACATTCAGTACTTC
J: TRBJ2-3; size: many; V: TRBV2; D: NA; CDR3: CASKVGTDTQYF; DNA: TGTGCCAGCAAAGTCGGCACAGATACGCAGTATTTT
J: TRBJ2-7; size: NA; V: TRBV14; D: TRBD1; CDR3: CASSPTGVYYEQYF; DNA: TGTGCCAGCAGTCCGACAGGGGTATATTACGAGCAGTACTTC
J: TRBJ2-2; size: few; V: TRBV7-9; D: NA; CDR3: CASRATHEFNTGELFF; DNA: TGTGCCAGCAGGGCAACCCACGAATTCAACACCGGGGAGCTGTTTTTT
J: TRBJ1-2; size: many; V: TRBV20-1; D: NA; CDR3: CSARLAGSLGYGYTF; DNA: TGCAGTGCCCGACTGGCGGGGTCTTTAGGCTATGGCTACACCTTC
J: TRBJ2-3; size: few; V: TRBV12-3/TRBV12-4; D: NA; CDR3: CASSTQLATDTQYF; DNA: TGTGCCAGCAGTACCCAACTAGCTACAGATACGCAGTATTTT
J: TRBJ2-1; size: NA; V: TRBV10-3; D: NA; CDR3: CAICLVDNEQFF; DNA: TGTGCCATCTGTTTGGTTGACAATGAGCAGTTCTTC
J: TRBJ2-3; size: many; V: TRBV4-3; D: NA; CDR3: CASSQGTKAPSTDTQYF; DNA: TGCGCCAGCAGCCAAGGGACAAAAGCGCCGAGCACAGATACGCAGTATTTT
J: TRBJ2-1; size: many; V: TRBV27; D: TRBD2; CDR3: CASRLSGASSYNEQFF; DNA: TGTGCCAGCAGGCTTAGCGGGGCGAGCTCCTACAATGAGCAGTTCTTC
J: TRBJ2-2; size: many; V: TRBV4-3; D: TRBD2; CDR3: CASSQGGLASQGELFF; DNA: TGCGCCAGCAGCCAAGGGGGACTAGCGTCACAGGGGGAGCTGTTTTTT
J: TRBJ1-3; size: many; V: TRBV5-1; D: TRBD1; CDR3: CASSLKTGEDTIYF; DNA: TGCGCCAGCAGCCTAAAGACAGGGGAGGACACCATATATTTT
J: TRBJ1-2; size: many; V: TRBV10-3; D: TRBD1; CDR3: CAIYRTGGAYGYTF; DNA: TGTGCCATCTATCGGACAGGGGGCGCCTATGGCTACACCTTC
J: TRBJ2-4; size: many; V: TRBV27; D: NA; CDR3: CASSLSFYSVSRDIQYF; DNA: TGTGCCAGCAGTTTATCCTTCTATAGCGTCTCAAGGGACATTCAGTACTTC
J: TRBJ2-1; size: few; V: TRBV30; D: TRBD2; CDR3: CAWSALAGSYNEQFF; DNA: TGTGCCTGGAGTGCTCTAGCGGGGTCCTACAATGAGCAGTTCTTC
J: TRBJ2-5; size: many; V: TRBV11-2; D: TRBD2; CDR3: CASSLPRGLAGGWGTQYF; DNA: TGTGCCAGCAGCCTTCCCCGGGGCCTAGCGGGAGGTTGGGGGACCCAGTACTTC
J: TRBJ2-3; size: NA; V: TRBV5-1; D: TRBD1; CDR3: CASSRVGGAYTDTQYF; DNA: TGCGCCAGCAGCCGTGTAGGGGGCGCATACACAGATACGCAGTATTTT
J: TRBJ2-7; size: NA; V: TRBV20-1; D: TRBD2; CDR3: CSVRDYFGRAGGIYEQYF; DNA: TGCAGTGTTAGAGATTATTTCGGTAGGGCGGGAGGGATCTACGAGCAGTACTTC
J: TRBJ2-7; size: many; V: TRBV7-9; D: TRBD2; CDR3: CASSFLAGQPSYEQYF; DNA: TGTGCCAGCAGCTTCCTAGCGGGCCAACCCTCCTACGAGCAGTACTTC
J: TRBJ2-4; size: many; V: TRBV19; D: NA; CDR3: CASSIPGGGTKNIQYF; DNA: TGTGCCAGTAGTATCCCTGGAGGTGGGACCAAAAACATTCAGTACTTC
J: TRBJ2-7; size: many; V: TRBV4-3; D: TRBD2; CDR3: CASSQTLAGVTHYEQYF; DNA: TGCGCCAGCAGCCAAACCTTAGCGGGCGTCACCCACTACGAGCAGTACTTC
J: TRBJ1-1; size: many; V: TRBV29-1; D: NA; CDR3: CSVGQSITEAFF; DNA: TGCAGCGTTGGACAGAGTATCACTGAAGCTTTCTTT
J: TRBJ1-2; size: many; V: TRBV29-1; D: NA; CDR3: CSVPGPANYGYTF; DNA: TGCAGCGTTCCGGGACCTGCTAACTATGGCTACACCTTC
J: TRBJ1-1; size: many; V: TRBV4-3; D: NA; CDR3: CASSQPGRTEAFF; DNA: TGCGCCAGCAGCCAACCAGGGAGGACTGAAGCTTTCTTT
J: TRBJ2-3; size: NA; V: TRBV20-1; D: TRBD2; CDR3: CSARALAGERAHTDTQYF; DNA: TGCAGTGCTAGAGCACTAGCGGGGGAAAGGGCACACACAGATACGCAGTATTTT
J: TRBJ2-3; size: many; V: TRBV18; D: TRBD1; CDR3: CASSTQGAGDTQYF; DNA: TGTGCCAGCTCAACACAGGGGGCAGGGGATACGCAGTATTTT
J: TRBJ2-1; size: NA; V: TRBV6-5; D: NA; CDR3: CASSYFGGNPYNEQFF; DNA: TGTGCCAGCAGTTACTTTGGCGGGAATCCCTACAATGAGCAGTTCTTC
J: TRBJ2-3; size: many; V: TRBV20-1; D: TRBD2; CDR3: CSARVPSGRTDTQYF; DNA: TGCAGTGCTAGAGTACCTAGCGGGAGAACAGATACGCAGTATTTT
J: TRBJ1-1; size: many; V: TRBV30; D: NA; CDR3: CAWKENTEAFF; DNA: TGTGCCTGGAAGGAGAACACTGAAGCTTTCTTT
J: TRBJ2-2; size: many; V: TRBV6-1; D: NA; CDR3: CASSGLAGRTGELFF; DNA: TGTGCCAGCAGTGGGTTGGCAGGGCGGACCGGGGAGCTGTTTTTT
J: TRBJ2-7; size: many; V: TRBV27; D: NA; CDR3: CASSLSSGDTIYEQYF; DNA: TGTGCCAGCAGTTTATCGAGTGGGGACACCATATACGAGCAGTACTTC
J: TRBJ2-1; size: many; V: TRBV6-2/TRBV6-3; D: TRBD2; CDR3: CASSHAVLAGPGSYNEQFF; DNA: TGTGCCAGCAGTCACGCCGTACTAGCGGGACCCGGCTCCTACAATGAGCAGTTCTTC
J: TRBJ2-2; size: many; V: TRBV12-3/TRBV12-4; D: TRBD1; CDR3: CASSPSIRDRANTGELFF; DNA: TGTGCCAGCAGCCCCAGTATCCGGGACAGGGCCAACACCGGGGAGCTGTTTTTT
J: TRBJ1-5; size: many; V: TRBV5-6; D: TRBD1; CDR3: CASSKWGNRGNQPQHF; DNA: TGTGCCAGCAGCAAATGGGGAAACAGGGGGAATCAGCCCCAGCATTTT
J: TRBJ2-3; size: many; V: TRBV2; D: NA; CDR3: CASSEMLDLDTQYF; DNA: TGTGCCAGCAGTGAAATGCTAGACTTAGATACGCAGTATTTT
J: TRBJ2-5; size: many; V: TRBV24-1; D: NA; CDR3: CATSDPSSDQETQYF; DNA: TGTGCCACCAGTGACCCCTCTAGCGACCAAGAGACCCAGTACTTC
J: TRBJ2-5; size: NA; V: TRBV7-2; D: TRBD2; CDR3: CASSLAVVAGGQETQYF; DNA: TGTGCCAGCAGCTTAGCGGTAGTAGCGGGAGGCCAAGAGACCCAGTACTTC
J: TRBJ1-1; size: many; V: TRBV7-9; D: NA; CDR3: CASSLALSEAFF; DNA: TGTGCCAGCAGCTTAGCACTTTCTGAAGCTTTCTTT
J: TRBJ2-5; size: many; V: TRBV28; D: NA; CDR3: CASSFPPMDTQYF; DNA: TGTGCCAGCAGTTTTCCGCCCATGGACACCCAGTACTTC
J: TRBJ2-7; size: few; V: TRBV6-1; D: NA; CDR3: CASSEYAGLTYEQYF; DNA: TGTGCCAGCAGTGAATACGCGGGGCTCACCTACGAGCAGTACTTC